The 19 T cell receptor beta chains reported below all come from one sample, sequenced in a study of blood T cell repertoires in COVID-19. TCRdb's copy holds only in-frame clones and misses some; the assay was immunoSEQ multiplex PCR. This table has 20,000 to 30,000 clones, roughly 89% appearing once. Source material: peripheral blood. These TCRs come from a human donor in a cohort sampled during active COVID-19.

This clone was observed a single time. The chain links TRBV9 to TRBJ2-3; 11 positions match TRBD2. Per the germline V gene, CDR1 is SGDLS and CDR2 is YYNGEE. This CDR3 is 19 amino acids long. V lost 0 bases and J lost 1; bases outside the gene matches: 10. The CDR3 nucleotides are TGTGCCAGCAGCGTAGATATATGGAAGACTAGCGGGGGCACAGATACGCAGTATTTT. This encodes CASSVDIWKTSGGTDTQYF.

The chain recombines TRBV27 with TRBJ2-3; D is possibly TRBD2 (5 bases). Per germline, CDR1 MNHEY and CDR2 SMNVEV (reference sequence). The ends were cut back, 6 bases at V and 6 bases at J, with 13 bases in the middle. The CDR3 covers 13 residues. The CDR3 DNA reads as TGTGCCAGCAGAAGATCGTTAGCGGATACGCAGTATTTT. Protein: CASRRSLADTQYF.

The J gene is TRBJ2-7, the V gene TRBV7-2, with 10 nucleotides matching TRBD1. The length of the CDR3 is 16 residues. After removal of 0 bases from V and 2 bases from J, the junction contained 4 bases not matched to a gene. Per the germline V gene, CDR1 is SGHTA and CDR2 is FQGNSA. DNA of the CDR3: TGTGCCAGCAGCTTAGCAGCGGGACAGGGGACCTACGAGCAGTACTTC. Translating it yields CASSLAAGQGTYEQYF. The full variable domain, completed using reference TRBV7-2 and TRBJ2-7, is GAGVSQSPSNKVTEKGKDVELRCDPISGHTALYWYRQSLGQGLEFLIYFQGNSAPDKSGLPSDRFSAERTGGSVSTLTIQRTQQEDSAVYLCASSLAAGQGTYEQYFGPGTRLTVT.

This chain links TRBV5-4 with TRBJ2-1; 8 bases fit TRBD2. This CDR3 region has 15 residues. Trimming at V came to 4 bases and at J to 7 bases, leaving 10 bases not matched to a gene. Per the germline V gene, CDR1 is SGHNT and CDR2 is YYREEE (reference sequence). The CDR3 coding sequence is TGTGCCAGCAGCGAAGGACTAGCCGCGGGGAATGAGCAGTTCTTC. It encodes CASSEGLAAGNEQFF.

V and J are TRBV20-1 and TRBJ2-1, with D hard to call. V dropped 3 bases and J dropped 5 bases, with 14 bases sitting between them. The CDR3 spans 14 residues. Germline CDR1 is DFQATT and CDR2 is SNEGSKA (reference sequence). The CDR3 loop reads CSASVYLANNEQFF. In nucleotides, the CDR3 is TGCAGTGCTAGTGTGTATCTGGCCAACAATGAGCAGTTCTTC.

This clone appeared once. The chain joins TRBV24-1 to TRBJ2-2; D may be TRBD1 (7 bases). V lost 7 bases and J 3 bases, leaving 14 bases between the germline ends. The germline V gene has CDR1 KGHDR and CDR2 SFDVKD. The CDR3 spans 15 residues. Written as DNA, the CDR3 is TGTGCCACCAGCACCACAGGGGAGGACACCGGGGAGCTGTTTTTT. This codes for CATSTTGEDTGELFF.

The chain has TRBV5-4 and TRBJ2-2; maybe TRBD1 (6 bases). This CDR3 contains 16 residues. Trimming removed 2 bases at V and 5 bases at J, with 16 bases between. Germline CDR1 is SGHNT and CDR2 is YYREEE (reference sequence). The CDR3 loop reads CASSLLTGPRTGELFF. As DNA, the CDR3 is TGTGCCAGCAGCTTACTGACAGGCCCTAGAACCGGGGAGCTGTTTTTT.

The chain carries TRBV7-2 and TRBJ2-7; 9 positions agree with TRBD2. Germline CDR1 reads SGHTA; CDR2 reads FQGNSA. The CDR3 extends over 15 amino acids. Trimming took 6 bases from V and 2 from J; bases not matched to a gene: 8. In nucleotides, the CDR3 is TGTGCCAGCAGGTCAGTGGGGACTAGCACCTACGAGCAGTACTTC. Translating gives CASRSVGTSTYEQYF.

The chain recombines TRBV12-3 or TRBV12-4 with TRBJ2-3; 10 bases agree with TRBD2. V was pared by 7 bases and J by 6 bases, with 4 bases of the junction left unmatched. The CDR3 contains 13 residues. CDR3 region: CASILGLADTQYF. CDR3 DNA sequence: TGTGCCAGCATCCTGGGACTAGCGGATACGCAGTATTTT.

CDR3 region: CASRARTGPQAGNTIYF. CDR3 DNA: TGTGCCAGCAGAGCGAGGACAGGACCACAAGCTGGAAACACCATATATTTT. The chain links TRBV2 to TRBJ1-3; 7 bases align to TRBD1. Germline CDR1 and CDR2: SNHLY and FYNNEI. The trim removed 6 bases at V and 2 bases at J, leaving 13 bases unmatched. The CDR3 length is 17 residues.

In its sample, this clone was seen once. The gene calls are TRBV10-3 and TRBJ2-7; the match to TRBD2 covers 9 bases. The CDR3 totals 15 residues. Germline CDR1 and CDR2: ENHRY and SYGVKD. V shed 6 bases, J shed 5 bases, and the junction held 11 bases outside the gene matches. The CDR3 sequence is CAISPEWVAGDEQYF. In nucleotides, the CDR3 is TGTGCCATCAGCCCCGAGTGGGTAGCGGGAGACGAGCAGTACTTC.

The chain couples TRBV7-3 to TRBJ2-1, with 8 bases identical to TRBD1. The germline V gene encodes CDR1 SGHTA and CDR2 FQGTGA. The CDR3 sequence is 13 residues long. Trimming at V came to 8 bases and at J to 5 bases, leaving 5 bases not matched to a gene. CDR3 region: CASGPGQDNEQFF. The CDR3 DNA reads as TGTGCCAGCGGGCCGGGACAGGACAATGAGCAGTTCTTC.

The chain links TRBV12-5 to TRBJ1-1, with D unresolved. CDR3 length equals 17 residues. Germline V gene data show CDR1 as LGHNT and CDR2 as FRNRAP. The V end was cut by 1 base, the J end by 2 bases, with 17 bases between. The CDR3 DNA is TGTGCTAGTGGTTTGGCCCTAAACCCGAAAATCAACACTGAAGCTTTCTTT. Residues: CASGLALNPKINTEAFF.

The chain links TRBV4-1 to TRBJ2-5; weak D call: TRBD2 (6 bases). The CDR3 is 16 amino acids. The V end was cut by 2 bases, the J end by 7 bases, with 20 bases between. Per the germline V gene, CDR1 is MGHRA and CDR2 is YSYEKL. Here the CDR3 DNA reads TGCGCCAGCAGCCAAACACCGGGACTCATTTCGGGGACCCAGTACTTC. Its protein is CASSQTPGLISGTQYF.

The chain uses TRBV11-2 and TRBJ2-7; perhaps TRBD1 as D (6 bases). The CDR3 is 16 residues long. V lost 5 bases to trimming and J lost 9 bases, with 26 bases between them. The germline V gene encodes CDR1 SGHAT and CDR2 FQNNGV. Here the CDR3 reads CASSHPRQGFIQGQYF. In nucleotides, the CDR3 is TGTGCCAGCAGCCACCCGAGGCAGGGGTTCATTCAAGGGCAGTACTTC.

V gene TRBV28 combines with J gene TRBJ1-2; D uncertain. CDR1 is MDHEN and CDR2 is SYDVKM in the germline V gene. The CDR3 consists of 11 residues. The CDR3 bases are TGTGCTAGCCATCAAAACTATGGCTACACCTTC. Translating it yields CASHQNYGYTF.

This chain links TRBV6-5 with TRBJ2-5; a weak D match, TRBD1 (6 bases). The CDR3 covers 15 residues. The germline V and J ends were trimmed by 6 bases and 0 bases, with 14 bases remaining between them. CDR1 and CDR2 (germline): MNHEY, SVGAGI. DNA of the CDR3: TGTGCCAGCAGCGGCAACCGGGACAACCAAGAGACCCAGTACTTC. It translates to CASSGNRDNQETQYF.

The chain recombines TRBV6-2 or TRBV6-3 with TRBJ2-7, with TRBD2 matching over 11 bases. From germline, CDR1 is MNHEY and CDR2 SVGEGT. Trimming took 5 bases from V and 3 from J; bases not matched to a gene: 21. This CDR3 region has 20 residues. CDR3 DNA sequence: TGTGCCAGCAGTAAGAAAGGACTAGCGGGCGTCCTTTCCGGGCGCTACGAGCAGTACTTC. Translating it yields CASSKKGLAGVLSGRYEQYF.

The chain joins TRBV30 to TRBJ1-2; perhaps TRBD1 as D (6 bases). Trimming shortened V by 1 base and J by 6 bases, and 15 bases separated the two germline ends. In germline, CDR1 is GTSNPN, CDR2 SVGIG (reference sequence). The CDR3 loop spans 14 amino acids. The CDR3 nucleotides read TGTGCCTGGAGTGAGCAGGGGAGCTATAATGGCTACACCTTC. Translated: CAWSEQGSYNGYTF. Using reference TRBV30 and TRBJ1-2 for the parts outside the CDR3, the full variable domain is SQTIHQWPATLVQPVGSPLSLECTVEGTSNPNLYWYRQAAGRGLQLLFYSVGIGQISSEVPQNLSASRPQDRQFILSSKKLLLSDSGFYLCAWSEQGSYNGYTFGSGTRLTVV.